This TCR beta chain appears in the sequencing data of a study of cytomegalovirus exposure and HLA in healthy donors. PCR employed 60 Vbeta and 13 Jbeta primers. Assay: immunoSEQ multiplex PCR; the TCRdb copy retains only in-frame clones and omits some. The sample yields about 160,000 clones, almost 80% seen once. The germline V gene encodes CDR1 SGHRS and CDR2 YFSETQ. V shed 1 base and J 7 bases; nucleotides not matched to a gene: 1. This CDR3 has 14 residues. The chain joins TRBV5-1 to TRBJ2-1, with 11 bases that match TRBD2. This receptor was obtained from a man aged 25 to 40 in good health and CMV-seronegative. The sequencing input was PBMCs. CDR3 sequence reads: CASSLTSGSNEQFF. The CDR3 coding sequence is TGCGCCAGCAGCTTGACTAGCGGGAGTAATGAGCAGTTCTTC. The full variable domain, completed using reference TRBV5-1 and TRBJ2-1, is KAGVTQTPRYLIKTRGQQVTLSCSPISGHRSVSWYQQTPGQGLQFLFEYFSETQRNKGNFPGRFSGRQFSNSRSEMNVSTLELGDSALYLCASSLTSGSNEQFFGPGTRLTVL.